A single sample gave rise to the 20 T cell receptor beta chains below, sequenced in a study of cytomegalovirus exposure and HLA in healthy donors. A multiplex PCR was run with 60 Vbeta primers and 13 Jbeta primers. The data were produced by immunoSEQ multiplex PCR, yet TCRdb's version contains in-frame clones alone and is incomplete. The sample records about 180,000 clones, 77% being singletons. Specimen: PBMCs. The receptors originated from a man younger than 35 in good health and CMV-seronegative.

V usage is TRBV11-2 and J usage is TRBJ2-5; 7 nucleotides line up with TRBD1. Germline V lookup: CDR1 SGHAT, CDR2 FQNNGV. CDR3 size: 13 residues. Germline trimming cut 6 bases from V and 3 bases from J; bases unmatched to any gene: 4. The DNA for the CDR3 is TGTGCCAGCAGGACAGGGTCAAAAGAGACCCAGTACTTC. Translating it yields CASRTGSKETQYF.

This chain uses TRBV9 with TRBJ2-3; no clear D gene. V dropped 3 bases and J dropped 0 bases, with 8 bases sitting between them. This CDR3 contains 14 residues. Germline values: CDR1 SGDLS, CDR2 YYNGEE. DNA of the CDR3: TGTGCCAGCAGCGGAGCTTTTAGCACAGATACGCAGTATTTT. Protein: CASSGAFSTDTQYF.

The chain links TRBV29-1 to TRBJ1-2; no reliable D call. The CDR3 length is 14 residues. V lost 5 bases, J lost 4 bases, and 17 bases lay in between. CDR1 is SQVTM, CDR2 ANQGSEA, per germline. CDR3 sequence reads: CSVQVPTSSYGYTF. The CDR3 coding sequence is TGCAGCGTTCAGGTACCGACGAGTTCCTATGGCTACACCTTC.

The rearrangement uses TRBV28 and TRBJ1-2; no firm D call. Germline V gene lookup returns CDR1 MDHEN and CDR2 SYDVKM. V lost 7 bases and J 5 bases, leaving 17 bases between the germline ends. This CDR3 comprises 14 residues. The chain's CDR3 is CASKGAGGGYGYTF. CDR3 in DNA: TGTGCCAGCAAGGGAGCCGGAGGAGGGTATGGCTACACCTTC.

The chain uses TRBV4-2 and TRBJ2-7; 7 nucleotides agree with TRBD2. The V segment lost 2 bases and the J segment 5 bases; nucleotides outside the gene matches: 15. The CDR3 contains 17 residues. Germline V gene sequence: CDR1 LGHNA, CDR2 YNFKEQ. The CDR3 region has the DNA TGTGCCAGCAGCCAAAACCCAGGGATAGCGGGCCACCACGAGCAGTACTTC. Protein product: CASSQNPGIAGHHEQYF.

Note on this clone: The junction and the germline gene differ at one end; a read error may be behind it. The gene calls are TRBV7-9 and TRBJ2-5, with a weak D call TRBD1 (5 bases). The germline CDR1 and CDR2 sequences are SEHNR and FQNEAQ (reference sequence). CDR3 length equals 14 residues. DNA for the CDR3: TGTTCCAGCAGCTTAGCCCAGGGCGGAGAGACCCAGTACTTC. Translation gives CSSSLAQGGETQYF. Combining the CDR3 with reference TRBV7-9 and TRBJ2-5 gives the whole variable domain DTGVSQNPRHKITKRGQNVTFRCDPISEHNRLYWYRQTLGQGPEFLTYFQNEAQLEKSRLLSDRFSAERPKGSFSTLEIQRTEQGDSAMYLCSSSLAQGGETQYFGPGTRLLVL.

This sequence joins TRBV5-1 and TRBJ2-5, with D perhaps matching TRBD2 (6 bases). This CDR3 comprises 13 residues. Trimming took off 4 bases at V and 5 bases at J, with 12 bases between the two ends. Germline V gives CDR1 SGHRS, CDR2 YFSETQ. The DNA of the CDR3 is TGCGCCAGCAGCGCCGGGGGTTCTGAGACCCAGTACTTC. This codes for CASSAGGSETQYF.

The chain recombines TRBV9 with TRBJ2-5, with D tentatively TRBD1 (5 bases). Germline V gene lookup returns CDR1 SGDLS and CDR2 YYNGEE. The CDR3 sequence is 15 residues long. Trimming took off 3 bases at V and 5 bases at J, with 17 bases between the two ends. The CDR3 DNA follows: TGTGCCAGCAGCGAAGGGGTGCCCCCCAGGGAGACCCAGTACTTC. Protein: CASSEGVPPRETQYF. The full variable domain, rest sourced from reference TRBV9 and TRBJ2-5, is DSGVTQTPKHLITATGQRVTLRCSPRSGDLSVYWYQQSLDQGLQFLIQYYNGEERAKGNILERFSAQQFPDLHSELNLSSLELGDSALYFCASSEGVPPRETQYFGPGTRLLVL.

The chain uses TRBV30 and TRBJ2-2; a weak D match, TRBD1 (5 bases). The V end was cut by 6 bases, the J end by 6 bases, with 17 bases between. Germline CDR1 and CDR2: GTSNPN and SVGIG (reference sequence). This CDR3 contains 14 residues. The CDR3 DNA follows: TGTGCCTGCCGAAGGGGTTCCCTGGCCGGGGAGCTGTTTTTT. This codes for CACRRGSLAGELFF.

This clone was observed a single time. The chain joins TRBV27 to TRBJ2-5; 11 bases are shared with TRBD1. The assigned J gene may be wrong: the sequence end matches TRBJ2-7 better. Looked up from germline, CDR1 is MNHEY and CDR2 is SMNVEV (reference sequence). The CDR3 runs to 13 residues. The CDR3 DNA is TGTGCCAGCACCGGGACAGGGGGCTACGAGCAGTACTTC. Translating it yields CASTGTGGYEQYF.

About this clone itself: Other DNA sequences of this sample code for an identical CDR3. V gene TRBV7-9 combines with J gene TRBJ2-5; 7 bases fit TRBD2. Per germline, CDR1 SEHNR and CDR2 FQNEAQ (reference sequence). This CDR3 has 15 residues. Unmatched junction bases numbered 3, after V lost 1 base and J lost 1 base. The CDR3 coding sequence is TGTGCCAGCAGCTTAGGGGCGGGGGTCCAAGAGACCCAGTACTTC. As protein: CASSLGAGVQETQYF.

This chain connects TRBV2 to TRBJ1-4; the D is unclear. Germline assignment: CDR1 SNHLY and CDR2 FYNNEI. V shed 6 bases and J shed 10 bases, with 9 bases lying between them. The CDR3 has 11 residues. CDR3 loop: CASRRTGKLFF. The CDR3 DNA reads TGTGCCAGCAGGAGGACTGGAAAACTGTTTTTT.

This sequence joins TRBV7-9 and TRBJ2-5; D possibly corresponds to TRBD2 (6 bases). The CDR3 consists of 15 residues. Trimming took 3 bases from V and 1 from J, leaving 12 bases between them. CDR1 and CDR2 from the germline V gene are SEHNR and FQNEAQ (reference sequence). DNA for the CDR3: TGTGCCAGCAGCTTTTCCGGCGGGACCCAAGAGACCCAGTACTTC. Translated, it gives CASSFSGGTQETQYF.

J is TRBJ2-2 and V is TRBV7-8; no clear D gene. Germline CDR1 SGHVS, CDR2 FQNEAQ. This CDR3 has 13 amino acids. Trimming left V 0 bases short and J 4 bases short, with 3 bases between. This CDR3 is CASSLASTGELFF. The DNA of the CDR3 is TGTGCCAGCAGCTTAGCTAGCACCGGGGAGCTGTTTTTT.

This clone was seen only once. This sequence joins TRBV6-5 and TRBJ2-7; TRBD1 matches at 7 bases. Looked up from germline, CDR1 is MNHEY and CDR2 is SVGAGI. The V gene end was trimmed by 6 bases and the J gene end by 3 bases; junction bases not matched to a gene: 5. The CDR3 loop spans 13 amino acids. CDR3 in DNA: TGTGCCAGCAGCCCCCGGGACAGCTACGAGCAGTACTTC. It yields the protein CASSPRDSYEQYF.

This clone was counted a single time. The rearrangement uses TRBV6-1 and TRBJ2-1; the match to TRBD2 covers 7 bases. The length of the CDR3 is 16 residues. V shed 4 bases and J 5 bases; nucleotides not matched to a gene: 11. The germline V gene has CDR1 MNHNS and CDR2 SASEGT. This CDR3 is CASSALTGGTHNEQFF. The CDR3 coding sequence is TGTGCCAGCAGTGCCCTCACCGGGGGGACCCACAATGAGCAGTTCTTC.

The chain recombines TRBV4-2 with TRBJ2-3; a weak D match, TRBD2 (6 bases). V shed 5 bases and J shed 2 bases, with 11 bases lying between them. Germline V CDR1 and CDR2: LGHNA, YNFKEQ. The CDR3 has 14 residues. CDR3 in DNA: TGTGCCAGCAGCTCGGGACTCATCACAGATACGCAGTATTTT. It encodes CASSSGLITDTQYF.

The chain joins TRBV30 to TRBJ2-3; D is unclear. Trimming took off 5 bases at V and 7 bases at J, with 16 bases between the two ends. Germline values: CDR1 GTSNPN, CDR2 SVGIG (reference sequence). There are 13 residues in the CDR3. The CDR3 loop reads CAWFTSFSHTQYF. CDR3 DNA sequence: TGTGCCTGGTTCACCAGTTTCTCTCATACGCAGTATTTT.

This rearrangement joins TRBV4-2 to TRBJ1-6; possibly TRBD1 for D (6 bases). Between the trimmed V and J ends, which lost 4 bases and 6 bases, there was a span of 16 bases. The CDR3 contains 16 residues. In germline, CDR1 is LGHNA, CDR2 YNFKEQ. The CDR3 DNA sequence: TGTGCCAGCAGCCCAGAGTATGGGACATCTAATTCACCCCTCCACTTT. The encoded protein is CASSPEYGTSNSPLHF.

As regards this clone: The junction departs from the called germline gene at one end, perhaps through a read error. The V and J genes are TRBV7-9 and TRBJ2-1, with 10 bases that match TRBD2. CDR1 is SEHNR, CDR2 FQNEAQ, per germline (reference sequence). This CDR3 contains 15 residues. CDR3 amino acids: CASSVATSGTDEQFF. The CDR3 DNA reads TGTGCCAGCAGCGTAGCCACTAGCGGGACGGATGAGCAGTTCTTC.